The present T cell receptor (beta chain) was sequenced within a study of T cell responses to AZD1222 COVID-19 vaccine. Whole-study results and caveats: Spike-wide vaccine-associated CD4 TCRs dominated at 160-218 and 743-854. White British donors predominated, females outnumbered males, and clonal diversity was possibly underestimated. Sampling that yielded the repertoires occurred only after the peak T cell response.

Sequenced by immunoSEQ multiplex PCR; TCRdb stores in-frame clones only, minus some. The sample has about 140,000 clones; roughly 93% are singletons. A word on this clone: Its cognate antigen is unknown.

V was clipped by 6 bases and J by 2 bases, with 5 bases between them. This CDR3 has 12 residues. Germline V gene sequence: CDR1 WNHNN, CDR2 SYGVQD (reference sequence). The source of this sequence is an adult in good health. The genes are TRBV10-1 and TRBJ1-5; D is undetermined. The sequences come from peripheral blood, collected on day 0 of MenACWY control vaccination. CDR3 sequence reads: CASSNGNQPQHF. In DNA, the CDR3 is TGCGCCAGCAGCAACGGCAATCAGCCCCAGCATTTT.